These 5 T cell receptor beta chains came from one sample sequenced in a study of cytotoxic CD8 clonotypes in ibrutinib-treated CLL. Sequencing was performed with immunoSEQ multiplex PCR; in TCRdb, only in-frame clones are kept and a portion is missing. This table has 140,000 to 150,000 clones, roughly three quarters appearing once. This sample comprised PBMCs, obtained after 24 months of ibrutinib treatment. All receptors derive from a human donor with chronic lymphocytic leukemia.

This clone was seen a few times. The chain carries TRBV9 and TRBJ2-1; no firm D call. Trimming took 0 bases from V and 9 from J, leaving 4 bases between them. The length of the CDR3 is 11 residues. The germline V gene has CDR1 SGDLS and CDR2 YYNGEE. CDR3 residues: CASSVGIEQFF. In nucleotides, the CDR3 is TGTGCCAGCAGCGTAGGTATTGAGCAGTTCTTC.

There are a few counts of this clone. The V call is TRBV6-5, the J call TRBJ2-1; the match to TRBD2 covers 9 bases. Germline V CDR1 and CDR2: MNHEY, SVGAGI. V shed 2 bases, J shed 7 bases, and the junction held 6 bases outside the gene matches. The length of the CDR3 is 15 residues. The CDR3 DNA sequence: TGTGCCAGCAGTTACGGGGCGGGAGGGGGGAATGAGCAGTTCTTC. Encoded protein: CASSYGAGGGNEQFF.

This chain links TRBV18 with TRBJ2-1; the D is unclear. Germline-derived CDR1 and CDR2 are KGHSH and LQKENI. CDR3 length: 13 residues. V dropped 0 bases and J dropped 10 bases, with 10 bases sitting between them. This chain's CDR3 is CASSPPSQPEQFF. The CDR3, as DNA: TGTGCCAGCTCACCACCCTCGCAACCCGAGCAGTTCTTC. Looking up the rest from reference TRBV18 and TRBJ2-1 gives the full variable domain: NAGVMQNPRHLVRRRGQEARLRCSPMKGHSHVYWYRQLPEEGLKFMVYLQKENIIDESGMPKERFSAEFPKEGPSILRIQQVVRGDSAAYFCASSPPSQPEQFFGPGTRLTVL.

This CDR3 reads CASSPTEGGNTIYF. In DNA form, the CDR3 reads TGTGCCAGCTCACCCACCGAGGGTGGAAACACCATATATTTT. The chain joins TRBV18 to TRBJ1-3, with D unresolved. Germline CDR1 reads KGHSH; CDR2 reads LQKENI. V lost 3 bases to trimming and J lost 3 bases, with 9 bases between them. This CDR3 region has 14 residues.

CDR3 in amino acids: CASRPEGGEQYF. In DNA, the CDR3 is TGTGCCAGCAGACCCGAGGGGGGCGAGCAGTACTTC. The V gene is TRBV6-6, the J gene TRBJ2-7; either TRBD1 or TRBD2 may supply D (6 bases each). The CDR3 runs to 12 residues. The germline CDR1 and CDR2 sequences are MNHNY and SVGAGI (reference sequence). V shed 6 bases and J shed 6 bases, with 12 bases lying between them.